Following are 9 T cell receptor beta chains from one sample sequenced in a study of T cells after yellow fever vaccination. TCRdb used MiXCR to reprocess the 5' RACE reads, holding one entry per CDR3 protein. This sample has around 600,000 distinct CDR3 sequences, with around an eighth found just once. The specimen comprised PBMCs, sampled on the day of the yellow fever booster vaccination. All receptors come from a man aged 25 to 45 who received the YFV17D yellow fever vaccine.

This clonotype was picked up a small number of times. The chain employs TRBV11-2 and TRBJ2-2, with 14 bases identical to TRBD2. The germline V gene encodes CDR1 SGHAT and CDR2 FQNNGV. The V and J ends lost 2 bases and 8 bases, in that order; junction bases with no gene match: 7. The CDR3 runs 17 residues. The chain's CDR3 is CASSLSPGLAGAGELFF. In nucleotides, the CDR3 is TGTGCCAGCAGCTTATCCCCGGGACTAGCGGGAGCTGGGGAGCTGTTTTTT.

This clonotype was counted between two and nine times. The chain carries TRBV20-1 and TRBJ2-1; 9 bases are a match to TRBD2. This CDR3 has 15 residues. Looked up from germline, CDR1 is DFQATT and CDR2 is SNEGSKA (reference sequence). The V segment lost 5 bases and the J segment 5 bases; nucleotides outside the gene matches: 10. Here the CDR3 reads CSAVSGRGGHNEQFF. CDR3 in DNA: TGCAGTGCTGTTAGCGGGAGAGGGGGCCACAATGAGCAGTTCTTC.

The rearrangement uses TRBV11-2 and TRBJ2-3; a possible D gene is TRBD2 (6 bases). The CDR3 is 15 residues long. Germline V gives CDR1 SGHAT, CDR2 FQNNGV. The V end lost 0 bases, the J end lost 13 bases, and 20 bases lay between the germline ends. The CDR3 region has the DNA TGTGCCAGCAGCTTAGACAGCGGGTCTCCTTTTTTGGAGTATTTT. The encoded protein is CASSLDSGSPFLEYF.

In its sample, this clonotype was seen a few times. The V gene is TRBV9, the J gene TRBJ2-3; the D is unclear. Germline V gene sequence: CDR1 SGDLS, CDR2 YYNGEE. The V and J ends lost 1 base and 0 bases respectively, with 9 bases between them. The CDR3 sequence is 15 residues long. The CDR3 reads CASSVTPGSTDTQYF. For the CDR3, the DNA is TGTGCCAGCAGCGTAACTCCGGGTAGCACAGATACGCAGTATTTT.

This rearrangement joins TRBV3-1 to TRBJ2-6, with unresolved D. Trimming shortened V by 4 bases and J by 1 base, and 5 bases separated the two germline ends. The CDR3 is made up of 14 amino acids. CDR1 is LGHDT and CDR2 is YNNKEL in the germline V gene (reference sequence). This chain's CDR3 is CASSRESGANVLTF. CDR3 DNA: TGTGCCAGCAGCCGGGAATCTGGGGCCAACGTCCTGACTTTC.

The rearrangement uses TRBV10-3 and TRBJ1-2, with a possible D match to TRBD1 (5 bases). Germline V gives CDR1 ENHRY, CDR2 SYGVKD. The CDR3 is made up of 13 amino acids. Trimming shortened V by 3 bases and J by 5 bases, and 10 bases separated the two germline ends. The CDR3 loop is CAISDREGYGYTF. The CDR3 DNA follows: TGTGCCATCAGTGACAGGGAAGGTTATGGCTACACCTTC.

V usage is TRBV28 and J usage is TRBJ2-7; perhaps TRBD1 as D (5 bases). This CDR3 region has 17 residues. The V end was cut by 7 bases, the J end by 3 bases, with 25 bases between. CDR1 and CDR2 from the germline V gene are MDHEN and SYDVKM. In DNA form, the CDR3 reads TGTGCCAGCAACCCATGGTCCCAGGGTGTGAGGAACTACGAGCAGTACTTC. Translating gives CASNPWSQGVRNYEQYF.

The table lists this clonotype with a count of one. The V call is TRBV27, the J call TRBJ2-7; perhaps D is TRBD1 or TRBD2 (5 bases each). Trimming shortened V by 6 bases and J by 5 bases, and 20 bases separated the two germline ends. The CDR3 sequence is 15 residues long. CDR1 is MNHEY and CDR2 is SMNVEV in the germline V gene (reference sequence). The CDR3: CASSPSPGQNHEQYF. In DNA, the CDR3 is TGTGCCAGCAGCCCCTCCCCGGGGCAGAACCACGAGCAGTACTTC.

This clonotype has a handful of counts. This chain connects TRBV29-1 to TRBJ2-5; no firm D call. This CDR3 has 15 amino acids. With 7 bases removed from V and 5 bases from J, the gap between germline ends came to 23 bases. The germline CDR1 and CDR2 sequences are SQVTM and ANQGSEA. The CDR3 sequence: CSASYRSYSPETQYF. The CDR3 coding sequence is TGCAGCGCTTCGTATAGGAGCTACTCTCCTGAGACCCAGTACTTC.